This T cell receptor (beta chain) was sequenced during a study of cytomegalovirus exposure and HLA in healthy donors. The PCR used 60 Vbeta and 13 Jbeta primers. Method: immunoSEQ multiplex PCR; TCRdb's copy keeps in-frame clones and lacks some. The sample lists 95,000 to 150,000 clones, approximately 80% occurring once. Note on this clone: Its target is not known.

CDR1 is LGHNA and CDR2 is YNFKEQ in the germline V gene. The CDR3 contains 15 residues. V gave up 3 bases and J gave up 2 bases; unmatched junction bases: 6. General study findings and limits: Segments of the TCR beta V type were, in most cases, productive about 87% or about 30% of the time in an earlier analysis.

The sequenced sample was PBMCs. This chain uses TRBV4-2 with TRBJ1-1; 7 nucleotides line up with TRBD1. The receptor was derived from a man aged 35-49 years in good health and CMV-seronegative. CDR3 sequence reads: CASSQGTAQNTEAFF. In DNA, the CDR3 is TGTGCCAGCAGCCAGGGGACAGCACAAAACACTGAAGCTTTCTTT.